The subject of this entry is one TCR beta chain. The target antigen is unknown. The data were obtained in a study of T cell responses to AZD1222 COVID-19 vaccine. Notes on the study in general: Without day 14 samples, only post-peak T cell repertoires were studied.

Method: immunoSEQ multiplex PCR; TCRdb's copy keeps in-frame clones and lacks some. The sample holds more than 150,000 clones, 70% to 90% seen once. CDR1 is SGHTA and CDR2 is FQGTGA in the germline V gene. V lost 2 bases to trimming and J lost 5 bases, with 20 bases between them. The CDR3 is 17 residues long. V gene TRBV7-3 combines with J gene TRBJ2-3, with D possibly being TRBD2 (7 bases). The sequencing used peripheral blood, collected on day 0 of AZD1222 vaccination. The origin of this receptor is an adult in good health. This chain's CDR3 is CASSLGQRWGGGDTQYF. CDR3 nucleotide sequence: TGTGCCAGCAGCTTAGGACAGCGTTGGGGCGGGGGAGATACGCAGTATTTT. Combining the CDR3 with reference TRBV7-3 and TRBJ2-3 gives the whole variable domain GAGVSQTPSNKVTEKGKYVELRCDPISGHTALYWYRQSLGQGPEFLIYFQGTGAADDSGLPNDRFFAVRPEGSVSTLKIQRTERGDSAVYLCASSLGQRWGGGDTQYFGPGTRLTVL.